These T cell receptor beta chains were read from a single sample in a study of human T cells and chemical hapten exposure. TCRdb re-analysed the RACE reads in MiXCR, keeping a single row per CDR3 protein. The table records 110,000 or so distinct CDR3 sequences, 9.2% of them present only once. The source was whole blood, collected in connection with sensitization to the hapten diphenylcyclopropenone (DPC). These receptors all stem from a woman in her thirties or forties with alopecia areata. Some clones in this sample may be carry-over from other donors' samples. CDR3s include the opening cysteine and the closing phenylalanine or tryptophan. Each record gives: V gene, D gene, clone size, J gene, CDR3 DNA, CDR3 protein. The D gene is left open where the match is weak. Size is stated for part of the rows, as once, few or many counts, or as a class when the clone is expanded.

TRBV12-3/TRBV12-4	.	many	TRBJ2-7	TGTGCCAGCAGTCGCAATCGAAACGAGCAGTACTTC	CASSRNRNEQYF
TRBV20-1	.	few	TRBJ1-5	TGCAGTGCTCGATGGGGGTCTAGCAATCAGCCCCAGCATTTT	CSARWGSSNQPQHF
TRBV7-9	TRBD2	few	TRBJ2-3	TGTGCCAGCAGCTCCCGACTAGCGGGGGGTAGCACAGATACGCAGTATTTT	CASSSRLAGGSTDTQYF
TRBV29-1	.	many	TRBJ1-2	TGCAGCGTGGTGAGACAACGTAACTATGGCTACACCTTC	CSVVRQRNYGYTF
TRBV6-5	.	few	TRBJ1-3	TGTGCCAGCAGCTTTACGGGGGTCTCTGGAAACACCATATATTTT	CASSFTGVSGNTIYF
TRBV6-5	.	.	TRBJ2-1	TGTGCCAGCAGTTCGTCCGGAGGGCAGGTCAATGAGCAGTTCTTC	CASSSSGGQVNEQFF
TRBV7-9	TRBD1	many	TRBJ2-3	TGTGCCAGCAGCGGACAGGGACGGGATACGCAGTATTTT	CASSGQGRDTQYF
TRBV24-1	.	.	TRBJ1-1	TGTGCCACCAGTGATCTTATGAAAGGGGCTTTCTTT	CATSDLMKGAFF
TRBV7-9	.	.	TRBJ2-4	TGTGCCAGCAGCCCCTCAGGCTCTTACCTAAACATTCAGTACTTC	CASSPSGSYLNIQYF
TRBV6-1	.	many	TRBJ2-1	TGTGCCAGCAGTGAAATGCTCCAGGGCTCCTACAATGAGCAGTTCTTC	CASSEMLQGSYNEQFF
TRBV12-3/TRBV12-4	.	.	TRBJ1-4	TGTGCCAGCAGTCCGCCGACAGCTAGTAATGAAAAACTGTTTTTT	CASSPPTASNEKLFF
TRBV28	TRBD1	.	TRBJ1-5	TGTGCCAGCAGTTTATTTTCACAGGGGGGTATAGGCCAGCCCCAGCATTTT	CASSLFSQGGIGQPQHF
TRBV10-3	TRBD2	.	TRBJ2-7	TGTGCCATCAGTGTGGGAGCGGGGGGTCCGAGGAACGAGCAGTACTTC	CAISVGAGGPRNEQYF
TRBV5-4	.	many	TRBJ2-1	TGTGCCAGCAGCTTGGGCCCCTGGAGGAACAATGAGCAGTTCTTC	CASSLGPWRNNEQFF
TRBV6-1	.	many	TRBJ1-1	TGTGCCAGCCTGTTGAACACTGAAGCTTTCTTT	CASLLNTEAFF
TRBV12-3/TRBV12-4	.	many	TRBJ1-1	TGTGCCAGCAGTTTAGGGGAGGGGGTTTCGACTGAAGCTTTCTTT	CASSLGEGVSTEAFF
TRBV12-3/TRBV12-4	.	many	TRBJ2-5	TGTGCCAGCAGGGGGATGGAGACCCAGTACTTC	CASRGMETQYF
TRBV4-1	.	.	TRBJ2-7	TGCGCCAGCAGCCAAGGAACCGGGGAACGCGAGCAGTACTTC	CASSQGTGEREQYF